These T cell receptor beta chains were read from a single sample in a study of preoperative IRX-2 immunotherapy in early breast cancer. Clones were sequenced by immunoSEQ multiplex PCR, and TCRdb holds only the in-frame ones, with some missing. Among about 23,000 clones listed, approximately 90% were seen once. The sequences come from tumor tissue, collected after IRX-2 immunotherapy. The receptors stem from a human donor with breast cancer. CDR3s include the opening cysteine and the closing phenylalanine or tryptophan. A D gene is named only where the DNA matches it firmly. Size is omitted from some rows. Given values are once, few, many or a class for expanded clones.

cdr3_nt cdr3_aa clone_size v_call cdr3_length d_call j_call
TGTGCCACCAGCAGAGCCGTTGGGGGGGCCAAGACCCAGTACTTC CATSRAVGGAKTQYF . TRBV15 15 . TRBJ2-5
TGTGCCAGCAGTACCAAATTCCGACTAGCGGGAGATCTACGCATTCAGTACTTC CASSTKFRLAGDLRIQYF . TRBV28 18 TRBD2 TRBJ2-4
TGCGCCAGCAAATTCCATGACGCGAACACCGGGGAGCTGTTTTTT CASKFHDANTGELFF . TRBV5-1 15 . TRBJ2-2
TGTGCCAGCAGTTACAGGGGCAGTTCACCCCTCCACTTT CASSYRGSSPLHF . TRBV28 13 TRBD1 TRBJ1-6
TGCGCCAGCAGCTTGAGGTCTCGGGGGGGCGGGACTGAAGCTTTCTTT CASSLRSRGGGTEAFF . TRBV5-1 16 . TRBJ1-1
TGTGCCAGCAGCTTCGACGCTACGCAGTATTTT CASSFDATQYF . TRBV7-8 11 . TRBJ2-3
TGTGCCAGCAGCTTCAATGGGGATCAGCCCCAGCATTTT CASSFNGDQPQHF . TRBV7-9 13 . TRBJ1-5
TGCGCCAGCAGCCAAGCAATAGGGACAGATACGCAGTATTTT CASSQAIGTDTQYF once TRBV4-3 14 . TRBJ2-3
TGTGCCAGCAGTTACACAACACAGGCTGGAAACACCATATATTTT CASSYTTQAGNTIYF . TRBV6-5 15 . TRBJ1-3
TGTGCCAGCACCCTGTGGGACACTGAAGCTTTCTTT CASTLWDTEAFF . TRBV6-1 12 . TRBJ1-1
TGTGCCAGCAGCTCCAGGTACGGGCGTTCCGGAAACACCATATATTTT CASSSRYGRSGNTIYF . TRBV11-2 16 . TRBJ1-3
TGTGCCAGCAGCTTAGCGGGACAGGGCTTTGGAGAGACCCAGTACTTC CASSLAGQGFGETQYF . TRBV7-6 16 TRBD1 TRBJ2-5
TGTGCCAGCAGTTACGGCCTCGGGACAGGCGATCAGCCCCAGCATTTT CASSYGLGTGDQPQHF . TRBV7-9 16 TRBD1 TRBJ1-5
TGCGCCAGCATAACGGACAGGGGGCGGAACGAGCAGTACTTC CASITDRGRNEQYF . TRBV10-1 14 TRBD1 TRBJ2-7
TGTGCCAGCAGCCTACCCCACACCAGGAGACACCCCGGGACCCAGTACTTC CASSLPHTRRHPGTQYF once TRBV5-5 17 . TRBJ2-5
TGTGCCAGCAGCGTAGCTGGTTGGGGGACTCAAGCCTACGAGCAGTACTTC CASSVAGWGTQAYEQYF . TRBV9 17 . TRBJ2-7
TGTGCCAGCAGTATCTTTCCGGGACTAAACCAAGAGACCCAGTACTTC CASSIFPGLNQETQYF . TRBV2 16 TRBD2 TRBJ2-5
TGTGCCAGCTCACCAGAGACAGGGGGCAACATTCAGTACTTC CASSPETGGNIQYF . TRBV18 14 TRBD1 TRBJ2-4
TGTGCCAGCAGTGAGGGGGACCCCCCCTTGGAGCAGTACTTC CASSEGDPPLEQYF . TRBV28 14 . TRBJ2-7
TGTGCCAGTAGTCTAGCGGGGGGCCCAGATACGCAGTATTTT CASSLAGGPDTQYF . TRBV19 14 TRBD2 TRBJ2-3
TGTGCCAGCAGGGGGGGGGCCCTTGGGTCACCCCTCCACTTT CASRGGALGSPLHF . TRBV27 14 . TRBJ1-6
TGTGCCAGCTCACCAGGTCCGGAGCAGCCCCAGCATTTT CASSPGPEQPQHF few TRBV18 13 . TRBJ1-5
TGTGCCAGCAGTTTCACGGCCGATTATAATTCACCCCTCCACTTT CASSFTADYNSPLHF . TRBV27 15 . TRBJ1-6
TGTGCCAGCAGTGAGGAGGGTCAGGCGCACTACGAGCAGTACTTC CASSEEGQAHYEQYF . TRBV2 15 . TRBJ2-7
TGTGCCAGCAGTGAAATGGGCCAGGGCACAGATACGCAGTATTTT CASSEMGQGTDTQYF . TRBV25-1 15 . TRBJ2-3
TGCGCCAGCAGCCGGACAGGGGATGAAGCTTTCTTT CASSRTGDEAFF . TRBV5-1 12 TRBD1 TRBJ1-1
TGTGCCAGCAGTGACTCAGTGGGAGATGGGGACAATGAGCAGTTCTTC CASSDSVGDGDNEQFF . TRBV6-4 16 . TRBJ2-1
TGTGCCAGCAGCGTAGGCTCAGTGGACACCATATATTTT CASSVGSVDTIYF . TRBV9 13 . TRBJ1-3
TGTGCCAGCAGTTTTGGGGGAGCCGGGGTGACCCAGTACTTC CASSFGGAGVTQYF . TRBV28 14 . TRBJ2-5
TGTGCCAGTAGTGCGCCGGGACTCAAGACGAATCAGCCCCAGCATTTT CASSAPGLKTNQPQHF . TRBV19 16 . TRBJ1-5
TGCGCCAGCAGCTTGGGGGTAGCGGGGGGGGCAGATACGCAGTATTTT CASSLGVAGGADTQYF once TRBV5-1 16 TRBD2 TRBJ2-3
TGTGCCTGGTGGGGCGGGGATAGGGTCCAGACCCAGTACTTC CAWWGGDRVQTQYF . TRBV30 14 . TRBJ2-5
TGTGCCAGCAGCTTAGTGTCAGGGATGAACACTGAAGCTTTCTTT CASSLVSGMNTEAFF once TRBV7-2 15 . TRBJ1-1
TGTGCCAGCAACCGTAACAGGGGACGAGAGACCCAGTACTTC CASNRNRGRETQYF . TRBV6-1 14 TRBD1 TRBJ2-5
TGTGCCACCAGCCACAGGTTCACTGAAGCTTTCTTT CATSHRFTEAFF . TRBV15 12 . TRBJ1-1
TGCGCCAGCAGCCAAGGCTTTCAGGGGACCTATGGCTACACCTTC CASSQGFQGTYGYTF . TRBV4-3 15 . TRBJ1-2
TGTGCCAGCAGCCCCCAATGGGTACAAGAGACCCAGTACTTC CASSPQWVQETQYF once TRBV9 14 . TRBJ2-5
TGTGCCAGCAGCTTCCGACAGGGCCAGAATGAAAAACTGTTTTTT CASSFRQGQNEKLFF . TRBV5-6 15 TRBD1 TRBJ1-4
TGTGCCAGCTCACCAGTGGCCAACAATGAGCAGTTCTTC CASSPVANNEQFF . TRBV18 13 . TRBJ2-1
TGTGCCAGCAGCTTGAGGGACAGGGCCTTCAATGAGCAGTTCTTC CASSLRDRAFNEQFF . TRBV5-4 15 TRBD1 TRBJ2-1
TGTGCCAGCAGTGAATGGGCGGGACAGGCGTCCTTAGAGACCCAGTACTTC CASSEWAGQASLETQYF few TRBV25-1 17 TRBD1 TRBJ2-5
TGCGCCAGCAGCTTGCTTCCGGGTGCTGGGGAGGTTGGAAACACCATATATTTT CASSLLPGAGEVGNTIYF . TRBV5-1 18 . TRBJ1-3
TGCGCCAGCAGCGGTATGTATGGGGTGAACACTGAAGCTTTCTTT CASSGMYGVNTEAFF . TRBV5-1 15 . TRBJ1-1
TGTGCCAGCAGCCCCCGGCCGGGTGGCATTCAGTACTTC CASSPRPGGIQYF . TRBV6-5 13 . TRBJ2-4
TGTGCCAGCAGCATGACTAGCGGAAAAGAGACCCAGTACTTC CASSMTSGKETQYF . TRBV7-2 14 TRBD2 TRBJ2-5
TGTGCCAGCAGAAGACTAGCGGGAGGCTCAGTGACCCAGTACTTC CASRRLAGGSVTQYF . TRBV27 15 TRBD2 TRBJ2-5
TGCGCCAGCAGCTCCCCAGGGGATACGCAGTATTTT CASSSPGDTQYF . TRBV5-1 12 . TRBJ2-3
TGTGCCAGCAGCGTTGGACAGGGGCCCCCGGGCTATGGCTACACCTTC CASSVGQGPPGYGYTF . TRBV9 16 TRBD1 TRBJ1-2
TGTGCCAGCAGCTTAGAGAAGAGAGGGGGAACCTACGAGCAGTACTTC CASSLEKRGGTYEQYF . TRBV21-1 16 . TRBJ2-7
TGTGCCAGCAGCTTAGCCAGCCTCGGCGAGCAGTACTTC CASSLASLGEQYF . TRBV13 13 . TRBJ2-7
TGTGCCAGCAGCTGGGGGGGCAGCTTGTCGAACACTGAAGCTTTCTTT CASSWGGSLSNTEAFF . TRBV11-2 16 . TRBJ1-1
TGTGCCAGCAGCTTGTTCGGGGGGGGGCCAAAGAATGAGCAGTTCTTC CASSLFGGGPKNEQFF . TRBV13 16 TRBD2 TRBJ2-1
TGTGCCAGTAGTACTACTAGCGGGGCCGCAGATACGCAGTATTTT CASSTTSGAADTQYF once TRBV19 15 TRBD2 TRBJ2-3
TGTGCCAGCAGCCCCGGGACAGGGAAGGACGAGCAGTACTTC CASSPGTGKDEQYF . TRBV7-8 14 TRBD1 TRBJ2-7